This T cell receptor (beta chain) was profiled in a study of cytomegalovirus exposure and HLA in healthy donors. Whole-study context: The Caucasian-associated ancestry cluster held roughly 84% of roughly 400 genotyped donors.

Germline-derived CDR1 and CDR2 are MRHNA and SNTAGT. The CDR3 is 14 residues long. The V segment lost 7 bases and the J segment 5 bases; nucleotides outside the gene matches: 7. General study findings and limits: One variant, a missense change in DCLRE1C, was linked in a later analysis to TCR beta V- and J-gene trimming. Cytomegalovirus status was reportedly diagnosed by the classifier with high sensitivity and specificity. When a later analysis was performed, an Asian-associated ancestry cluster reportedly had fewer N-insertions than the approximately 700-donor mean.

Vbeta (60) and Jbeta (13) primers were used in the PCR. Assay: immunoSEQ multiplex PCR; the TCRdb copy retains only in-frame clones and omits some. The top ten clones hold 2.5% to 4% of a sample with some 190,000 clones, 60% to 80% of them seen once. On this clone itself: Antigen: not known.

The sample comprised PBMCs. This TCR was sampled from a woman in her thirties in good health and CMV-seropositive. The V call is TRBV6-4, the J call TRBJ1-4, with 7 nucleotides matching TRBD1. In DNA form, the CDR3 reads TGTGCCAGCAAGGACAGGCAACTAAATGAAAAACTGTTTTTT. Translated, it gives CASKDRQLNEKLFF.